This section outlines one T cell receptor beta chain sequence together with its context. The data were obtained in a study of blood T cell repertoires in COVID-19. Study-wide context: Samples of COVID-19 (acute and convalescent) were obtained from the United States, Italy and Spain.

Germline loops: CDR1 SNHLY, CDR2 FYNNEI. CDR3 size: 13 residues. Deletions cut 7 bases from V and 3 bases from J, with 11 bases between. Measured with immunoSEQ multiplex PCR; TCRdb has only the in-frame clones, and not every one. The table shows under 200,000 clones, with about 88% occurring only once. V is TRBV2 and J is TRBJ2-3; tentative D call: TRBD2 (5 bases). The clonotype comes from a woman aged 80 or over in a cohort sampled during active or convalescent COVID-19. The specimen sequenced was peripheral blood. CDR3 loop: CASMLRRTDTQYF. The CDR3 DNA reads TGTGCCAGCATGCTGAGGAGGACAGATACGCAGTATTTT.